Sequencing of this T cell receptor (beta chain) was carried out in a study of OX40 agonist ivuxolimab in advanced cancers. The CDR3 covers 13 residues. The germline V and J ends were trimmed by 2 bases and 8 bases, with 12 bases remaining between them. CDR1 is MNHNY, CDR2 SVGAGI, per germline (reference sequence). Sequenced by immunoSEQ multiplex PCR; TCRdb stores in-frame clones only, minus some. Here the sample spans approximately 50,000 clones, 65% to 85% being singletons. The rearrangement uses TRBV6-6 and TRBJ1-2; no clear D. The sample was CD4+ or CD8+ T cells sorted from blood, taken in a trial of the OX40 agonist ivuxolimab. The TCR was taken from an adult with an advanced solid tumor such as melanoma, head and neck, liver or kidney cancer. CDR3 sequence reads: CASSYPGSYGYTF. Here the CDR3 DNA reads TGTGCCAGCAGTTACCCGGGGTCGTACGGCTACACCTTC.